This is a list of T cell receptor beta chains from one sample in a study of blood T cell repertoires in COVID-19. TCRdb's copy holds only in-frame clones and misses some; the assay was immunoSEQ multiplex PCR. The profile shows about 260,000 clones, 87% of them singletons. The sequenced sample was peripheral blood. Receptors were obtained from a woman aged 45-59 years who had recovered from COVID-19. The CDR3 runs from the conserved cysteine through the conserved F or W. The D gene is left open where the match is weak. Only part of the rows carry a size: once, few, many, or a class if the clone is expanded.

TRBJ2-2 TRBV5-7 TRBD1 15 NA TGTGCCAGCAGCTTGGGACAGGGAGAAGCCGGGGAGCTGTTTTTT CASSLGQGEAGELFF
TRBJ2-5 TRBV3-1/TRBV3-2 NA 16 NA TGTGCCAGCAGCCAAGAGCCCCCGGTGAGGGAAGAGACCCAGTACTTC CASSQEPPVREETQYF
TRBJ2-7 TRBV11-2 TRBD1 16 NA TGTGCCAGCAGCCTACGACAGGGGGCAATGGAATACGAGCAGTACTTC CASSLRQGAMEYEQYF
TRBJ2-7 TRBV4-2 NA 12 few TGTGCCAGCAGCCAAGTGGGCTCCGAGCAGTACTTC CASSQVGSEQYF
TRBJ1-5 TRBV19 NA 15 NA TGTGCCAGTAGTACATCAGGGTCGCGCAATCAGCCCCAGCATTTT CASSTSGSRNQPQHF
TRBJ1-1 TRBV10-3 NA 14 few TGTGCCATCAGGCGAGAGACCGGGGTCACTGAAGCTTTCTTT CAIRRETGVTEAFF
TRBJ2-7 TRBV6-5 NA 15 NA TGTGCCAGCAGTTGGGCGGGCGGGGGCATTTCCGAGCAGTACTTC CASSWAGGGISEQYF
TRBJ1-3 TRBV28 TRBD1 15 NA TGTGCCAGCAGTTTAGGACAGGAGGGTGGAAACACCATATATTTT CASSLGQEGGNTIYF
TRBJ2-7 TRBV9 NA 14 once TGTGCCAGCAGCGTGCGGGGGACAGGCTACGAGCAGTACTTC CASSVRGTGYEQYF
TRBJ2-1 TRBV14 NA 16 once TGTGCCAGCAGCCAGAGTACCGGGACTGGATCCAATGAGCAGTTCTTC CASSQSTGTGSNEQFF
TRBJ2-2 TRBV5-1 NA 14 NA TGCGCCAGCAGCCGCATTGGGGGGACCGGGGAGCTGTTTTTT CASSRIGGTGELFF
TRBJ1-1 TRBV29-1 NA 14 NA TGCAGCGTAGAGTCAGGGTCGCGGAACACTGAAGCTTTCTTT CSVESGSRNTEAFF
TRBJ1-2 TRBV6-4 NA 15 NA TGTGCCAGCAGTGACTCGCCAGGGCAGCTCTATGGCTACACCTTC CASSDSPGQLYGYTF
TRBJ2-3 TRBV19 NA 15 NA TGTGCCAGTAGTATCTGGGGCTATAGCACAGATACGCAGTATTTT CASSIWGYSTDTQYF
TRBJ1-1 TRBV5-1 TRBD1 16 NA TGCGCCAGCAGCTTGACTGGGACAGGCACGAACACTGAAGCTTTCTTT CASSLTGTGTNTEAFF
TRBJ1-4 TRBV6-2/TRBV6-3 NA 15 NA TGTGCCAGCATCCCCCGGGGAGATGGCGGTGAAAAACTGTTTTTT CASIPRGDGGEKLFF
TRBJ1-2 TRBV28 NA 13 NA TGTGCCACCGGTAAGAGTGTCGGGTATGGCTACACCTTC CATGKSVGYGYTF
TRBJ2-5 TRBV7-9 NA 14 few TGTGCCAGCAGCTTAGACATAAAACAAGAGACCCAGTACTTC CASSLDIKQETQYF
TRBJ1-1 TRBV5-1 TRBD1 17 NA TGCGCCAGCAGCACCACTCAAACCGGGACAGGGGTAACTGAAGCTTTCTTT CASSTTQTGTGVTEAFF
TRBJ1-1 TRBV12-3/TRBV12-4 TRBD1 12 NA TGTGCCAGCAAACAGGGGGGGACTGAAGCTTTCTTT CASKQGGTEAFF
TRBJ1-4 TRBV5-1 TRBD1 16 NA TGCGCCAGCAGCCCCATGACAGGGGGTGATAATGAAAAACTGTTTTTT CASSPMTGGDNEKLFF
TRBJ2-3 TRBV4-1 NA 15 NA TGCGCCAGCAGCCAAGGAAGGAGTCCCACAGATACGCAGTATTTT CASSQGRSPTDTQYF
TRBJ2-1 TRBV20-1 NA 13 NA TGCAGTGCTAGTTTCGGGGAATACAATGAGCAGTTCTTC CSASFGEYNEQFF
TRBJ1-2 TRBV11-2 NA 13 NA TGTGCCAGCAGCTCCAGACAGGCCTATGGCTACACCTTC CASSSRQAYGYTF
TRBJ2-7 TRBV28 TRBD2 16 NA TGTGCCAGCAGTTCCCCGCCGGGGGAGGGGACCTACGAGCAGTACTTC CASSSPPGEGTYEQYF
TRBJ2-1 TRBV9 NA 19 NA TGTGCCAGCAGCGTCGCGGTGGGGGGGGCGGGAGCTTCCTACAATGAGCAGTTCTTC CASSVAVGGAGASYNEQFF
TRBJ2-2 TRBV5-1 NA 14 NA TGCGCCAGCAGCCCAGCGGACAACACCGGGGAGCTGTTTTTT CASSPADNTGELFF
TRBJ2-5 TRBV5-4 NA 13 NA TGTGCCAGCAGCGCAGGAGGTGAAGAGACCCAGTACTTC CASSAGGEETQYF
TRBJ2-5 TRBV27 TRBD1 16 few TGTGCCAGCAGTGCCGGGACAGGGAAACGGCAAGAGACCCAGTACTTC CASSAGTGKRQETQYF
TRBJ1-1 TRBV6-6 NA 12 NA TGTGCCAGCATCCGACAGGCCACTGAAGCTTTCTTT CASIRQATEAFF
TRBJ1-2 TRBV15 NA 16 NA TGTGCCACCAGCAGAGATAACGTGGAGGGAAACTATGGCTACACCTTC CATSRDNVEGNYGYTF
TRBJ1-4 TRBV15 NA 13 NA TGTGCCACCAGCAGGGCTGTTAATGAAAAACTGTTTTTT CATSRAVNEKLFF
TRBJ2-5 TRBV18 TRBD2 16 NA TGTGCCAGCTCATCCCGCGGCGGGGGGAACCAAGAGACCCAGTACTTC CASSSRGGGNQETQYF
TRBJ2-1 TRBV7-3 TRBD1 16 NA TGTGCCAGCAGCCCCCTTAGGACAGGAAACGACAATGAGCAGTTCTTC CASSPLRTGNDNEQFF
TRBJ2-7 TRBV2 TRBD2 16 NA TGTGCCAGCAGAGTGGGGACTAGCGGGAGTATCTACGAGCAGTACTTC CASRVGTSGSIYEQYF
TRBJ1-4 TRBV9 TRBD1 15 once TGTGCCAGCAGCGTCCTAACAGGGGCGAATGAAAAACTGTTTTTT CASSVLTGANEKLFF
TRBJ1-2 TRBV3-1/TRBV3-2 TRBD1 14 NA TGTGCCAGCAGCCACACTACAGGGGGCTATGGCTACACCTTC CASSHTTGGYGYTF
TRBJ2-7 TRBV6-5 NA 13 NA TGTGCCAGCAGCCTTACAGGGACCTACGAGCAGTACTTC CASSLTGTYEQYF
TRBJ2-3 TRBV19 TRBD2 15 NA TGTGCCAGTAGTCCCCTAGGAGGGGAGGGAGATACGCAGTATTTT CASSPLGGEGDTQYF
TRBJ2-7 TRBV4-2 TRBD2 16 NA TGTGCCAGCAGCCAAGATCAAGCTAGCGGCCTTGTTTGGCAGTACTTC CASSQDQASGLVWQYF
TRBJ2-1 TRBV5-4 TRBD2 15 NA TGTGCCAGCAGCTTAAAGCGGGAGAGGGGCAATGAGCAGTTCTTC CASSLKRERGNEQFF
TRBJ1-2 TRBV27 TRBD1 14 NA TGTGCCAGCAGCGCCGACAGGGCAGGGGGTGGCTACACCTTC CASSADRAGGGYTF
TRBJ1-2 TRBV5-4 TRBD1 16 NA TGTGCCAGCAGCCAACTCTCGGGGACAGGGGTCTATGGCTACACCTTC CASSQLSGTGVYGYTF
TRBJ2-7 TRBV9 TRBD2 14 NA TGTGCCAGCGGTCCGGGACTAGCGGCGTGGGAGCAGTACTTC CASGPGLAAWEQYF
TRBJ2-7 TRBV11-2 NA 14 NA TGTGCCAGCAGCATAGGAAGCGCCAACTACGAGCAGTACTTC CASSIGSANYEQYF
TRBJ1-1 TRBV7-2 NA 16 once TGTGCCAGCAGCTTATATGCAGGGGACCTGAACACTGAAGCTTTCTTT CASSLYAGDLNTEAFF
TRBJ2-3 TRBV28 TRBD1 14 NA TGTGCCAGCAGTTCTACAGGGGGCCCAGATACGCAGTATTTT CASSSTGGPDTQYF
TRBJ1-2 TRBV7-9 NA 15 NA TGTGCCAGCAGCTTAGGTTCCGCAGGTATTGGTGGCTACACCTTC CASSLGSAGIGGYTF
TRBJ1-1 TRBV14 NA 14 NA TGTGCCAGCAGCCAATTACAGTCGAACACTGAAGCTTTCTTT CASSQLQSNTEAFF